A selection of T cell receptor beta chains follows, all from one sample in a study of cytomegalovirus exposure and HLA in healthy donors. Assay: immunoSEQ multiplex PCR; the TCRdb copy retains only in-frame clones and omits some. The sample lists some 250,000 clones; roughly 90% were seen once. The sample consisted of PBMCs. The receptors shown here come from a woman between 18 and 29 years old in good health and CMV-seronegative. CDR3s include the opening cysteine and the closing phenylalanine or tryptophan. A D gene is named only where the DNA matches it firmly. Clone size is shown for a subset of rows, as once, few, many or a class of expanded clone.

TRBJ1-5	NA	TRBV6-1	NA	TGTGCCAGCAGTGGATCGGACACCCCCGAGCATTTT	CASSGSDTPEHF
TRBJ1-2	NA	TRBV19	TRBD1	TGTGCCAGTAGTACGGGGACAGACTTTATCTATGGCTACACCTTC	CASSTGTDFIYGYTF
TRBJ1-1	NA	TRBV5-4	NA	TGTGCCAGCAGCTTATTACAGGGTAGGTGGACTGAAGCTTTCTTT	CASSLLQGRWTEAFF
TRBJ1-5	NA	TRBV5-3	TRBD1	TGTGCCAGAAGCAGGGACAGGGGTAGCAATCAGCCCCAGCATTTT	CARSRDRGSNQPQHF
TRBJ1-5	NA	TRBV2	NA	TGTGCCAGCAGTGCTATGGGGCCGGGCAATCAGCCCCAGCATTTT	CASSAMGPGNQPQHF
TRBJ1-4	NA	TRBV13	TRBD1	TGTGCCAGCAGCTCCTGGGGACAGGGTGAGGAGGAAAAACTGTTTTTT	CASSSWGQGEEEKLFF
TRBJ1-1	NA	TRBV18	NA	TGTGCCAGCTCACCACGCGGGTCGTCAGGACAGTTGAACACTGAAGCTTTCTTT	CASSPRGSSGQLNTEAFF
TRBJ1-5	once	TRBV29-1	NA	TGCAGCGTTGTACAGTCCGGTCAGCCCCAGCATTTT	CSVVQSGQPQHF
TRBJ1-2	few	TRBV27	NA	TGTGCCAGCAGACCAGGCCGGGACAAACCGATCTATGGCTACACCTTC	CASRPGRDKPIYGYTF
TRBJ1-6	NA	TRBV19	TRBD1	TGTGCCAGTAGTACACAAACAGGGGGAGGAGGTTCACCCCTCCACTTT	CASSTQTGGGGSPLHF
TRBJ2-1	NA	TRBV6-6	NA	TGTGCCAGCAGTTACGGAGAACACAGGGAGCAGTTCTTC	CASSYGEHREQFF
TRBJ2-1	NA	TRBV4-1	NA	TGCGCCAGCAGCCAACCAGGGGATGAGCAGTTCTTC	CASSQPGDEQFF
TRBJ1-6	NA	TRBV7-9	NA	TGTGCCAGCAGCCGGGTTGTACAGCAGGGCTCCTATAATTCACCCCTCCACTTT	CASSRVVQQGSYNSPLHF
TRBJ1-1	NA	TRBV28	NA	TGTGCCAGCAGTTTGGGGGGGAACACTGAAGCTTTCTTT	CASSLGGNTEAFF
TRBJ1-2	once	TRBV6-5	TRBD1	TGTGCCAGCAGTTCCGGACAGGTTCACTATGGCTACACCTTC	CASSSGQVHYGYTF
TRBJ2-3	NA	TRBV7-5	NA	TGTGTCAGAAGGAAAAGGACAAATGAGGGACTAGCGGGGGGGATACGAACCCCGAAGGATACGCAGTATTTT	CVRRKRTNEGLAGGIRTPKDTQYF
TRBJ2-1	NA	TRBV27	TRBD1	TGTGCCAGCAGAGGGACTCAGACAGGGGGCGATGAGCAGTTCTTC	CASRGTQTGGDEQFF
TRBJ1-1	NA	TRBV18	NA	TGTGCCAGCTCACCGCGCAGGGAGGTGGGCACTGAAGCTTTCTTT	CASSPRREVGTEAFF
TRBJ1-5	NA	TRBV4-3	TRBD1	TGCGCCAGCAGCCAGGGACAGGGCGGGCAGCCCCAGCATTTT	CASSQGQGGQPQHF
TRBJ2-3	NA	TRBV5-6	NA	TGTGCCAGCAGCTTCCGGTTTGATACGCAGTATTTT	CASSFRFDTQYF
TRBJ2-1	NA	TRBV2	NA	TGTGCCAGCAGTGGACAGGCGGGCTCCTACAATGAGCAGTTCTTC	CASSGQAGSYNEQFF
TRBJ1-5	once	TRBV28	TRBD1	TGTGCCAGCAGTTTACAGACAGGGGGCAGTCAGCCCCAGCATTTT	CASSLQTGGSQPQHF
TRBJ2-1	NA	TRBV5-1	TRBD1	TGCGCCAGCAGCACGGGACAGGGGGCTTACAATGAGCAGTTCTTC	CASSTGQGAYNEQFF
TRBJ1-6	NA	TRBV7-9	TRBD1	TGTGCCAGCAGCCCAGGACAGGGGGCAACACCCCTCCACTTT	CASSPGQGATPLHF
TRBJ1-6	few	TRBV2	TRBD1	TGTGCCAGCAGTGCCCTTACAGGGGGAAGCTCACCCCTCCACTTT	CASSALTGGSSPLHF
TRBJ2-3	NA	TRBV18	NA	TGTGCCAGCTCACCATTCGGAGCCGCCACAGATACGCAGTATTTT	CASSPFGAATDTQYF
TRBJ2-2	few	TRBV29-1	NA	TGCAGCGTCGGTACCGGGGAGCTGTTTTTT	CSVGTGELFF
TRBJ2-1	NA	TRBV6-1	TRBD2	TGTGCCAGCATTCTCACTAGCGGGGTGTACAATGAGCAGTTCTTC	CASILTSGVYNEQFF
TRBJ1-2	NA	TRBV10-1	TRBD1	TGCGCCAGCAGTGAGTTTTGTACCGGGACAGGGTCAGGTGGCTACACCTTC	CASSEFCTGTGSGGYTF
TRBJ1-2	NA	TRBV9	NA	TGTGCCAGCAGCGTAGGGCCGTCAGGAAGCTATGGCTACACCTTC	CASSVGPSGSYGYTF
TRBJ1-1	NA	TRBV5-1	NA	TGCGCCAGCAGCTTGGAGGCAGGGGTTACTGAAGCTTTCTTT	CASSLEAGVTEAFF
TRBJ2-1	once	TRBV18	TRBD2	TGTGCCAGCTCACCAGGGACTAGCAGCAATGAGCAGTTCTTC	CASSPGTSSNEQFF
TRBJ1-5	few	TRBV7-2	NA	TGTGCCAGCAGCGTCAGGGTAAATCAGCCCCAGCATTTT	CASSVRVNQPQHF
TRBJ2-5	NA	TRBV11-1	TRBD1	TGTGCCAGCAGTCCGGGGACAGGGGGGCCAGAGACCCAGTACTTC	CASSPGTGGPETQYF
TRBJ1-2	once	TRBV2	NA	TGTGCCAGCAGTGAAAGGGGGTATAACTATGGCTACACCTTC	CASSERGYNYGYTF
TRBJ2-2	NA	TRBV28	NA	TGTGCCAGCAGTTTTTCCTACGCAGGTAGTAACACCGGGGAGCTGTTTTTT	CASSFSYAGSNTGELFF
TRBJ2-1	NA	TRBV10-1	TRBD2	TGCGCCAGCACGGGGGGGAATGAGCAGTTCTTC	CASTGGNEQFF
TRBJ2-2	NA	TRBV5-4	NA	TGTGCCAGCACCCAAAGGTCGAGCGGTTCCACCGGGGAGCTGTTTTTT	CASTQRSSGSTGELFF
TRBJ1-2	once	TRBV28	TRBD1	TGTGCCAGCAGACGATCCCCCCGGACAGGAACTCGGTATGGCTACACCTTC	CASRRSPRTGTRYGYTF
TRBJ2-5	NA	TRBV4-2	TRBD2	TGTGCCAGCAGCCAAGAAATACTAGCGGGGTCTGAGACCCAGTACTTC	CASSQEILAGSETQYF
TRBJ2-4	NA	TRBV6-1	TRBD1	TGTGCCAGCAGTGAAGCCTGGGACAGGGAAAACATTCAGTACTTC	CASSEAWDRENIQYF
TRBJ2-7	NA	TRBV30	NA	TGTGCCTGGAGCCCGTCCGGTAGCTACGAGCAGTACTTC	CAWSPSGSYEQYF
TRBJ1-2	NA	TRBV4-1	NA	TGCGCCAGCAGCCTAGACGATGCTACAGGAGGCTACACCTTC	CASSLDDATGGYTF
TRBJ2-1	NA	TRBV7-9	TRBD2	TGTGCCAGCAGCCTTCGAGGGACTAGCGGGGGGTATGAGCAGTTCTTC	CASSLRGTSGGYEQFF
TRBJ1-2	NA	TRBV6-5	NA	TGTGCCAGCAGCCAGTGGGACGGGGGGAACTATGGCTACACCTTC	CASSQWDGGNYGYTF
TRBJ1-5	NA	TRBV2	NA	TGTGCCAGCAGTGAAAGGGGTAGCAATCAGCCCCAGCATTTT	CASSERGSNQPQHF
TRBJ1-2	NA	TRBV6-1	NA	TGTGCCAGCAGTGACCTACAGAACTATGGCTACACCTTC	CASSDLQNYGYTF
TRBJ2-2	NA	TRBV5-4	TRBD2	TGTGCCAGCAGCAGGGGACTAGCGGGGGAAAGGATCGGGGAGCTGTTTTTT	CASSRGLAGERIGELFF
TRBJ2-2	NA	TRBV28	TRBD2	TGTGCCAGCAGTCTAACGGGACTAGCGGGCGACACCGGGGAGCTGTTTTTT	CASSLTGLAGDTGELFF
TRBJ2-3	NA	TRBV5-1	TRBD1	TGCGCCAGCAGCTCCGGGACAGGGGCGACAGATACGCAGTATTTT	CASSSGTGATDTQYF
TRBJ2-3	NA	TRBV2	TRBD2	TGTGCCAGCAGGACGACTAGCGGGGGGGCTACAGATACGCAGTATTTT	CASRTTSGGATDTQYF
TRBJ1-6	NA	TRBV4-1	NA	TGCGCCAGCAGCCAAGATCCCCCGGGATCCTATAATTCACCCCTCCACTTT	CASSQDPPGSYNSPLHF
TRBJ2-3	NA	TRBV5-4	NA	TGTGCCAGCAGCTTGTCCCCGTCAGATACGCAGTATTTT	CASSLSPSDTQYF